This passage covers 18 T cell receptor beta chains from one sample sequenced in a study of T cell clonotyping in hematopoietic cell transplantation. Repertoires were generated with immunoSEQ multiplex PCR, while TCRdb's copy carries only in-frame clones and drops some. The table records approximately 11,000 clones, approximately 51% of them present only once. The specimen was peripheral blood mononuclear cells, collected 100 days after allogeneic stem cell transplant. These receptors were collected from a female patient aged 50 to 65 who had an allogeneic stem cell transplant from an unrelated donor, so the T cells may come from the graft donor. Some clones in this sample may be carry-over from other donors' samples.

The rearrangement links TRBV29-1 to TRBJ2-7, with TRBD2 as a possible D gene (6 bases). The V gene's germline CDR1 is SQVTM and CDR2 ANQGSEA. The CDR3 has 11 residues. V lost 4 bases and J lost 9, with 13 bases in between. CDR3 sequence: CSVGRGKGQYF. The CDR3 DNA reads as TGCAGCGTTGGACGGGGGAAAGGGCAGTACTTC.

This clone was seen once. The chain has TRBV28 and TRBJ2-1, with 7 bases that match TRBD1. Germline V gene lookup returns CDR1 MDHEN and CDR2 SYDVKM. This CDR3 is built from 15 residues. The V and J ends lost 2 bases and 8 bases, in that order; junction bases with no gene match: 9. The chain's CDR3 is CASSLGQAAGDEQFF. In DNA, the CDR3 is TGTGCCAGCAGTTTAGGACAGGCCGCTGGCGATGAGCAGTTCTTC.

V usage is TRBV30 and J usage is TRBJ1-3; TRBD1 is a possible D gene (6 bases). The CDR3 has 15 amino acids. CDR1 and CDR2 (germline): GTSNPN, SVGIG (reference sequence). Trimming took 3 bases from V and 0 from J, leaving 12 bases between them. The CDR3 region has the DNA TGTGCCTGGAGCGTTGGGACAAGCTCTGGAAACACCATATATTTT. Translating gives CAWSVGTSSGNTIYF.

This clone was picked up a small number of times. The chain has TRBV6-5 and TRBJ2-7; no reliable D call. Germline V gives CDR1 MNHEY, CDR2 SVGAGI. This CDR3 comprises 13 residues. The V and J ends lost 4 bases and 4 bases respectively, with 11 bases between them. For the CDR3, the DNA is TGTGCCAGCAGTTCGAACCCTGGATACGAGCAGTACTTC. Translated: CASSSNPGYEQYF.

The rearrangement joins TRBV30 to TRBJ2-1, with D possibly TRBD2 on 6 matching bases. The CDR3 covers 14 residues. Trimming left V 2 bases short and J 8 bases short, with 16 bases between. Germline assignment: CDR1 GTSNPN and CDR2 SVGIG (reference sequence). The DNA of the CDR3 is TGTGCCTGGAGTCTAAGGGTCGGAGGGTATGAGCAGTTCTTC. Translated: CAWSLRVGGYEQFF.

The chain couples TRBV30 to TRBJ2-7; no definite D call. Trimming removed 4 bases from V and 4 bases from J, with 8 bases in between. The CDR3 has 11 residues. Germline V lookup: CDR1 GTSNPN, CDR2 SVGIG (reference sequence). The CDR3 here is CAWKFEYEQYF. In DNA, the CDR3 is TGTGCCTGGAAGTTCGAGTACGAGCAGTACTTC.

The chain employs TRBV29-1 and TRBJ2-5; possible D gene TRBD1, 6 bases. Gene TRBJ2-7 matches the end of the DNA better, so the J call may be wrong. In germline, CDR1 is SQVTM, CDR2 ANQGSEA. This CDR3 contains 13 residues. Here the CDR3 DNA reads TGCAGCGCGGACAGTGCGAGCTCCTACGAGCAGTACTTC. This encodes CSADSASSYEQYF.

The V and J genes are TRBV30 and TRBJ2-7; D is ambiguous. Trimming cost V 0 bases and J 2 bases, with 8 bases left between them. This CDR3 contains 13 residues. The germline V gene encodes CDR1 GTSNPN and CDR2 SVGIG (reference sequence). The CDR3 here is CAWSVDNPYEQYF. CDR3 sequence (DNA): TGTGCCTGGAGTGTTGATAATCCCTACGAGCAGTACTTC.

The CDR3 bases are TGTGCCATCAGACAGGGAGAAGCTTTCTTT. Translated: CAIRQGEAFF. J is TRBJ1-1 and V is TRBV6-1; TRBD1 matches 7 bases. With V trimmed by 10 bases and J by 8 bases, 4 bases remained unmatched. CDR3 length: 10 amino acids. Germline CDR1 and CDR2: MNHNS and SASEGT.

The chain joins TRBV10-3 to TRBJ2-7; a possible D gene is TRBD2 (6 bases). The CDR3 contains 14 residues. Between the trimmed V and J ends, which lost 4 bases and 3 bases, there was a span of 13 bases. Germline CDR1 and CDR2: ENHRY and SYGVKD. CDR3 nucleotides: TGTGCCATCAGTGGGGACTTCGGCAACTACGAGCAGTACTTC. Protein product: CAISGDFGNYEQYF.

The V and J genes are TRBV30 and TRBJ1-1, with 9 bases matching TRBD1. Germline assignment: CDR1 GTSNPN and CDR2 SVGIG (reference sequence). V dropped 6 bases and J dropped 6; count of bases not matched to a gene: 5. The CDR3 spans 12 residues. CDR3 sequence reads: CACGQGTAEAFF. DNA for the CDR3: TGTGCCTGCGGACAGGGGACCGCTGAAGCTTTCTTT.

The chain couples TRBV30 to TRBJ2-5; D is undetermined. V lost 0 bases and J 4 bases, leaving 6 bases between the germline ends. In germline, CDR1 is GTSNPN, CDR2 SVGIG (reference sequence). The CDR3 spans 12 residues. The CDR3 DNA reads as TGTGCCTGGAGTGTAAACCGAGAGACCCAGTACTTC. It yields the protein CAWSVNRETQYF.

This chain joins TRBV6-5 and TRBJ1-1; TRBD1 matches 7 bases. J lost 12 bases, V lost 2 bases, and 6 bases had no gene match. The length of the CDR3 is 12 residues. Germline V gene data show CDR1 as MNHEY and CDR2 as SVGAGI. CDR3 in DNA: TGTGCCAGCAGTTACCAGGGGGGGACAACTTTCTTT. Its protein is CASSYQGGTTFF.

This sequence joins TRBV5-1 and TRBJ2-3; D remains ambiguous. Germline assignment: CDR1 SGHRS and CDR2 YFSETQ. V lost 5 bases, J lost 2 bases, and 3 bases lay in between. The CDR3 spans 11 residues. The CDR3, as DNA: TGCGCCAGCAGGTCCACAGATACGCAGTATTTT. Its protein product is CASRSTDTQYF.

The CDR3 DNA sequence: TGTGCCAGCAGTCTAAGGGACTGGAAAGGCAAGCAGTACTTC. Protein: CASSLRDWKGKQYF. V is TRBV27 and J is TRBJ2-7; D possibly corresponds to TRBD2 (6 bases). V was pared by 5 bases and J by 8 bases, with 19 bases between. The germline CDR1 and CDR2 sequences are MNHEY and SMNVEV (reference sequence). CDR3 size: 14 residues.

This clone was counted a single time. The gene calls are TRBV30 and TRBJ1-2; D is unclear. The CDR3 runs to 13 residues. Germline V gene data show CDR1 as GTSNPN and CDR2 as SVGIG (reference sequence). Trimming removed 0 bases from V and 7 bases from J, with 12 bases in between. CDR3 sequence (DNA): TGTGCCTGGAGTGTAGTTCTTGCCGGTGGCTACACCTTC. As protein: CAWSVVLAGGYTF.

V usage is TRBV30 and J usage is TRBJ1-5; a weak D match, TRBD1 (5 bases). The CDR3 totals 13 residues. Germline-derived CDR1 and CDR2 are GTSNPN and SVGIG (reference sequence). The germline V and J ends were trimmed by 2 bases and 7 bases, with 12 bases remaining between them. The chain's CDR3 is CAWSLDQGQPQHF. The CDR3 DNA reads TGTGCCTGGAGTTTGGACCAGGGCCAGCCCCAGCATTTT.

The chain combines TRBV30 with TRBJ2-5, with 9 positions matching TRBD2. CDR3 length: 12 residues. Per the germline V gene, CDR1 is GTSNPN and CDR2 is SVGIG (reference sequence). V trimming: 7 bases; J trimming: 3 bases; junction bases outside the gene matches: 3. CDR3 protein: CASSSGKETQYF. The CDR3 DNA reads TGTGCCTCTTCTAGCGGGAAAGAGACCCAGTACTTC.